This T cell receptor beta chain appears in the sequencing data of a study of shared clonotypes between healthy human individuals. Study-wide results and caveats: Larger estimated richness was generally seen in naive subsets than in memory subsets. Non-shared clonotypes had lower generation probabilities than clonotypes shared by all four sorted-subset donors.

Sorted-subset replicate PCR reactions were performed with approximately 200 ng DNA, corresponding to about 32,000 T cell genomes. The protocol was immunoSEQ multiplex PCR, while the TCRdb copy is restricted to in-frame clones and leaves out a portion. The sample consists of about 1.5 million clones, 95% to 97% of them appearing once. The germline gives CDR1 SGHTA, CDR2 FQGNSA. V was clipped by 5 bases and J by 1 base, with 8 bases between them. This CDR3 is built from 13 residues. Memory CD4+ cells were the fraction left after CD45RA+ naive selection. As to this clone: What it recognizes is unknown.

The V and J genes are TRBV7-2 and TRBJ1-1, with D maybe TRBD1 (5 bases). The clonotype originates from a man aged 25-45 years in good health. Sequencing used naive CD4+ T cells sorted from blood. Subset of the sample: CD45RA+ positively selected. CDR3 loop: CASSRTGNTEAFF. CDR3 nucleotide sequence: TGTGCCAGCAGCCGCACAGGGAACACTGAAGCTTTCTTT.